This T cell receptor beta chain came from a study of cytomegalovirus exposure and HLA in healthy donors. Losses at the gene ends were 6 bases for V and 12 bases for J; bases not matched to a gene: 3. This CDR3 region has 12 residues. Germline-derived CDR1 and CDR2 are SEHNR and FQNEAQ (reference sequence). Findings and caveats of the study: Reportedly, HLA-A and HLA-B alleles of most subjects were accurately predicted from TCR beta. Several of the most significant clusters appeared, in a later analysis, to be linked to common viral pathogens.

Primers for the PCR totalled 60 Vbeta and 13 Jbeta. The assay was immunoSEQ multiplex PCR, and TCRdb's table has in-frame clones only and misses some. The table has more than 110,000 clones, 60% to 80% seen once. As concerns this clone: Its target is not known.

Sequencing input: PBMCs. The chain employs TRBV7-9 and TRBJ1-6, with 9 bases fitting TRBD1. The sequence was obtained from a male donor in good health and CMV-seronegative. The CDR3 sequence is CASRMDRGPLHF. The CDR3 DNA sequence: TGTGCCAGCAGGATGGACAGGGGACCCCTCCACTTT.